The 27 T cell receptor beta chains below come from one sample, sequenced in a study of long-term antiretroviral therapy in people with HIV. Running of the v3.0 immunoSEQ assay took place at survey level. Only in-frame clones appear in the TCRdb table, and some are missing; sequencing was by immunoSEQ multiplex PCR. The table records tens of thousands of clones, about four fifths of them present only once. The source was unsorted PBMCs, collected 0.2 years after starting antiretroviral therapy. The origin of the receptors is a woman in her twenties or thirties with HIV.

The chain couples TRBV5-1 to TRBJ2-1; maybe TRBD2 (6 bases). CDR1 is SGHRS, CDR2 YFSETQ, per germline. This CDR3 region has 15 residues. The V end was cut by 5 bases, the J end by 1 base, with 13 bases between. DNA for the CDR3: TGCGCCAGCAGTTCGGGACTGACATCCTACAATGAGCAGTTCTTC. Protein: CASSSGLTSYNEQFF.

The chain employs TRBV4-2 and TRBJ1-1; D call uncertain. V dropped 0 bases and J dropped 4 bases, with 9 bases sitting between them. CDR1 is LGHNA, CDR2 YNFKEQ, per germline. The CDR3 is 14 amino acids. Here the CDR3 reads CASSQDQGSTEAFF. Here the CDR3 DNA reads TGTGCCAGCAGCCAAGATCAAGGAAGCACTGAAGCTTTCTTT.

The chain uses TRBV5-1 and TRBJ1-1; no reliable D call. Germline assignment: CDR1 SGHRS and CDR2 YFSETQ. The V gene lost 0 bases and the J gene lost 3 bases, with 0 bases spanning the gap. This CDR3 has 11 amino acids. The CDR3 DNA reads as TGCGCCAGCAGCTTGGACACTGAAGCTTTCTTT. This codes for CASSLDTEAFF.

This chain links TRBV5-4 with TRBJ2-3; 8 positions match TRBD2. With 5 bases clipped from V and 2 bases from J, the junction kept 4 bases outside the gene matches. This CDR3 is built from 14 residues. Germline values: CDR1 SGHNT, CDR2 YYREEE (reference sequence). CDR3 protein: CASRSSGSTDTQYF. The DNA for the CDR3 is TGTGCCAGCAGGTCTAGCGGGTCCACAGATACGCAGTATTTT.

The CDR3 DNA is TGTGCCAGCACACACAATGAGCAGTTCTTC. This sequence encodes CASTHNEQFF. The rearrangement uses TRBV7-9 and TRBJ2-1; D is undetermined. From germline, CDR1 is SEHNR and CDR2 FQNEAQ (reference sequence). The V and J ends lost 7 bases and 5 bases respectively, with 3 bases between them. The CDR3 is 10 residues long.

This chain joins TRBV5-1 and TRBJ2-5; 8 bases are shared with TRBD1. The CDR3 consists of 14 residues. V lost 8 bases, J lost 5 bases, and 11 bases stayed unmatched. The germline gives CDR1 SGHRS, CDR2 YFSETQ. The CDR3 reads CASSGTGLRETQYF. DNA for the CDR3: TGCGCCAGTTCCGGGACAGGTCTGAGGGAGACCCAGTACTTC.

This rearrangement joins TRBV28 to TRBJ2-2; TRBD1 might be the D (6 bases). CDR1 is MDHEN, CDR2 SYDVKM, per germline. The length of the CDR3 is 16 residues. V was trimmed by 6 bases and J by 6 bases, leaving 20 bases between them. CDR3 in amino acids: CASRRDNPGGSGELFF. Here the CDR3 DNA reads TGTGCCAGCAGACGGGACAACCCCGGAGGTTCCGGGGAGCTGTTTTTT.

A single count supports this clone. This chain uses TRBV5-8 with TRBJ2-2, with D perhaps assigned TRBD1 or TRBD2 (6 bases each). Trimming removed 3 bases at V and 2 bases at J, with 11 bases between. Germline V gene sequence: CDR1 SGHTS, CDR2 YDEGEE. The CDR3 has 15 residues. Written as DNA, the CDR3 is TGTGCCAGCAGCTGGAGGGGGGCCAACACCGGGGAGCTGTTTTTT. Translating gives CASSWRGANTGELFF.

V gene TRBV29-1 combines with J gene TRBJ1-2; D is ambiguous. The CDR3 has 13 residues. The germline V and J ends were trimmed by 3 bases and 0 bases, with 8 bases remaining between them. Germline V gene data show CDR1 as SQVTM and CDR2 as ANQGSEA. The CDR3 protein is CSVEGSTNYGYTF. CDR3 DNA sequence: TGCAGCGTTGAGGGCAGCACTAACTATGGCTACACCTTC.

The genes are TRBV7-9 and TRBJ2-1; TRBD1 might be the D (5 bases). Trimming shortened V by 2 bases and J by 4 bases, and 21 bases separated the two germline ends. Germline V gene sequence: CDR1 SEHNR, CDR2 FQNEAQ (reference sequence). This CDR3 is built from 18 residues. CDR3 residues: CASSLRAGPPLVYNEQFF. The CDR3 coding sequence is TGTGCCAGCAGCTTAAGGGCAGGGCCCCCCCTGGTTTACAATGAGCAGTTCTTC.

The chain combines TRBV7-6 with TRBJ1-5, with a weak D call TRBD1 (5 bases). Per germline, CDR1 SGHVS and CDR2 FNYEAQ. V was shortened by 5 bases and J by 3 bases, with 8 bases between the two germline ends. This CDR3 is built from 13 residues. The CDR3: CASSQGPNQPQHF. DNA for the CDR3: TGTGCCAGCAGCCAGGGACCCAATCAGCCCCAGCATTTT.

The chain combines TRBV14 with TRBJ1-6; the match to TRBD1 covers 7 bases. V lost 6 bases to trimming and J lost 7 bases; unmatched junction nucleotides: 6. CDR3 length: 14 amino acids. Germline lookup yields CDR1 SGHDN and CDR2 FVKESK. CDR3 sequence: CASSHRGLNSPLHF. CDR3 in DNA: TGTGCCAGCAGTCACAGGGGACTGAATTCACCCCTCCACTTT.

This chain connects TRBV30 to TRBJ2-7; the D call may be TRBD1 or TRBD2 (5 bases each). Per the germline V gene, CDR1 is GTSNPN and CDR2 is SVGIG (reference sequence). This CDR3 has 13 amino acids. V gave up 8 bases and J gave up 0 bases, with 14 bases separating them. The CDR3 sequence is CAVGPLSSYEQYF. Written as DNA, the CDR3 is TGTGCCGTGGGACCGCTGAGCTCCTACGAGCAGTACTTC.

The chain's CDR3 is CASSQDDTSANTGELFF. DNA for the CDR3: TGCGCCAGCAGCCAAGACGACACATCCGCGAACACCGGGGAGCTGTTTTTT. V and J are TRBV4-1 and TRBJ2-2; no firm D call. V was clipped by 0 bases and J by 0 bases, with 11 bases between them. The CDR3 length is 17 residues. The germline V gene has CDR1 MGHRA and CDR2 YSYEKL.

The rearrangement links TRBV7-2 to TRBJ2-2, with D maybe TRBD2 (5 bases). Germline-derived CDR1 and CDR2 are SGHTA and FQGNSA. V lost 3 bases and J 5 bases, leaving 7 bases between the germline ends. The length of the CDR3 is 13 residues. CDR3 residues: CASSLGATGELFF. CDR3 nucleotides: TGTGCCAGCAGCTTGGGAGCAACCGGGGAGCTGTTTTTT.

CDR3 region: CASSYPLQGVEGYTF. The CDR3 DNA sequence: TGTGCCAGCAGTTACCCGCTACAGGGAGTAGAGGGCTACACCTTC. The chain has TRBV6-6 and TRBJ1-2, with D possibly matching TRBD1 (6 bases). The CDR3 is 15 residues long. CDR1 is MNHNY, CDR2 SVGAGI, per germline (reference sequence). V lost 2 bases and J lost 8, with 18 bases in between.

This clone was seen once. The chain joins TRBV7-3 to TRBJ2-3, with 7 positions matching TRBD1. CDR1 and CDR2 from the germline V gene are SGHTA and FQGTGA. This CDR3 comprises 15 residues. Trimming took 4 bases from V and 1 from J; bases not matched to a gene: 5. The CDR3 is CASSYRDSRTDTQYF. CDR3 nucleotides: TGTGCCAGCAGCTACCGGGACAGTCGCACAGATACGCAGTATTTT.

This chain joins TRBV27 and TRBJ1-5; maybe TRBD1 (5 bases). The germline gives CDR1 MNHEY, CDR2 SMNVEV (reference sequence). There are 15 residues in the CDR3. The germline V and J ends were trimmed by 3 bases and 3 bases, with 12 bases remaining between them. CDR3 nucleotide sequence: TGTGCCAGCAGTTTGCATGCAGGGCACAATCAGCCCCAGCATTTT. Amino acid sequence: CASSLHAGHNQPQHF.

This clone was counted between two and nine times. The V gene is TRBV11-3, the J gene TRBJ2-7, with 13 bases identical to TRBD2. The V segment lost 3 bases and the J segment 4 bases; nucleotides outside the gene matches: 3. The CDR3 loop spans 15 amino acids. Germline CDR1 and CDR2: SGHNT and YENEEA. The DNA for the CDR3 is TGTGCCAGCAGCTTGGGACTAGCGGGGAAATACGAGCAGTACGTC. It codes for CASSLGLAGKYEQYV.

This chain uses TRBV5-6 with TRBJ1-2; 10 nucleotides align to TRBD1. J gave up 3 bases and V 4 bases, and 3 bases lay outside the gene matches. Germline V gene data show CDR1 as SGHDT and CDR2 as YYEEEE. This CDR3 region has 14 residues. In nucleotides, the CDR3 is TGTGCCAGCAGCCGGGGACAGGGGTACTATGGCTACACCTTC. Its protein is CASSRGQGYYGYTF.

This chain links TRBV7-3 with TRBJ1-2; 7 bases fit TRBD1. The germline V gene encodes CDR1 SGHTA and CDR2 FQGTGA. This CDR3 comprises 14 residues. The trim removed 0 bases at V and 9 bases at J, leaving 7 bases unmatched. The CDR3, as DNA: TGTGCCAGCAGCTTAACTGGGACAGCGGCGAGCTACACCTTC. This gives the protein CASSLTGTAASYTF. Supplemented by reference TRBV7-3 and TRBJ1-2, the full variable domain reads GAGVSQTPSNKVTEKGKYVELRCDPISGHTALYWYRQSLGQGPEFLIYFQGTGAADDSGLPNDRFFAVRPEGSVSTLKIQRTERGDSAVYLCASSLTGTAASYTFGSGTRLTVV.

The chain couples TRBV30 to TRBJ1-1, with D possibly TRBD1 on 6 matching bases. Germline CDR1 is GTSNPN and CDR2 is SVGIG (reference sequence). V was trimmed by 2 bases and J by 2 bases, leaving 9 bases between them. The CDR3 extends over 13 amino acids. DNA for the CDR3: TGTGCCTGGAGTCCAGGGACAAACACTGAAGCTTTCTTT. It translates to CAWSPGTNTEAFF.

The chain has TRBV15 and TRBJ2-3, with D tentatively TRBD2 (6 bases). The CDR3 extends over 18 amino acids. With 5 bases removed from V and 2 bases from J, the gap between germline ends came to 23 bases. Germline-derived CDR1 and CDR2 are LNHNV and YYDKDF (reference sequence). The CDR3 nucleotides read TGTGCCACCAGCCGGGATCAACCTACTAGCACAATCACAGATACGCAGTATTTT. It encodes CATSRDQPTSTITDTQYF.

The rearrangement joins TRBV6-5 to TRBJ2-1; no firm D call. V shed 2 bases and J shed 7 bases, with 9 bases lying between them. The CDR3 is 13 residues long. Per germline, CDR1 MNHEY and CDR2 SVGAGI. The CDR3 sequence is CASSYRVENEQFF. The CDR3, as DNA: TGTGCCAGCAGTTACCGAGTCGAGAATGAGCAGTTCTTC.

The chain links TRBV7-9 to TRBJ2-5, with a tentative D call TRBD1 (6 bases). The CDR3 is made up of 14 amino acids. The V end lost 4 bases, the J end lost 3 bases, and 12 bases lay between the germline ends. Germline V CDR1 and CDR2: SEHNR, FQNEAQ (reference sequence). This chain's CDR3 is CASSWSHREETQYF. CDR3 sequence (DNA): TGTGCCAGCAGCTGGTCACACAGGGAAGAGACCCAGTACTTC.

The chain recombines TRBV6-1 with TRBJ2-7; 9 nucleotides agree with TRBD2. The CDR3 covers 15 residues. In germline, CDR1 is MNHNS, CDR2 SASEGT. V lost 5 bases to trimming and J lost 3 bases; unmatched junction nucleotides: 8. CDR3 nucleotide sequence: TGTGCCAGCAGTCCCCCTCGCGGGGGGGGCTACGAGCAGTACGTC. It yields the protein CASSPPRGGGYEQYV.

This clone has just a few counts. This chain uses TRBV6-1 with TRBJ1-2; D is unresolved. CDR1 and CDR2 (germline): MNHNS, SASEGT. CDR3 size: 13 residues. V lost 3 bases and J 8 bases, leaving 13 bases between the germline ends. The CDR3 DNA reads as TGTGCCAGCAGTGAGCAAGAAATCAACGGCTACACCTTC. It is translated as CASSEQEINGYTF.